These 29 T cell receptor beta chains originate from one sample sequenced in a study of blood T cell repertoires in COVID-19. Assay: immunoSEQ multiplex PCR; the TCRdb copy retains only in-frame clones and omits some. This sample carries about 140,000 clones, 84% of them seen once, and the ten largest clones take approximately 3.9%. Sequenced sample: peripheral blood. Every receptor here comes from a woman aged 55-70 years with acute or convalescent COVID-19.

V is TRBV5-1 and J is TRBJ1-2; a weak D match, TRBD1 (5 bases). The CDR3 totals 14 residues. The germline V and J ends were trimmed by 0 bases and 8 bases, with 14 bases remaining between them. Germline loops: CDR1 SGHRS, CDR2 YFSETQ. Here the CDR3 reads CASSLDAAGVGYTF. For the CDR3, the DNA is TGCGCCAGCAGCTTGGATGCGGCGGGGGTCGGCTACACCTTC.

This clone was observed a handful of times. J is TRBJ2-1 and V is TRBV18, with a weak D call TRBD1 (6 bases). V was pared by 5 bases and J by 7 bases, with 12 bases between. Germline values: CDR1 KGHSH, CDR2 LQKENI. The CDR3 runs 13 residues. The CDR3 is CASSTGQRNEQFF. In nucleotides, the CDR3 is TGTGCCAGCTCAACGGGACAAAGAAATGAGCAGTTCTTC.

The V and J genes are TRBV19 and TRBJ2-1; TRBD2 matches at 9 bases. The length of the CDR3 is 15 residues. Germline assignment: CDR1 LNHDA and CDR2 SQIVND (reference sequence). V trimming: 1 base; J trimming: 7 bases; junction bases outside the gene matches: 5. The CDR3 loop reads CASSIGLAGMNEQFF. The CDR3 DNA sequence: TGTGCCAGTAGTATAGGGCTAGCGGGAATGAATGAGCAGTTCTTC.

This chain uses TRBV19 with TRBJ2-6; weak D call: TRBD1 (7 bases). Trimming pared 2 bases from V and 0 bases from J, leaving 20 bases between. The germline gives CDR1 LNHDA, CDR2 SQIVND (reference sequence). The CDR3 contains 20 residues. The CDR3 DNA follows: TGTGCCAGTAGTATAATCGCGGAGGGGGACAGATTCTCTGGGGCCAACGTCCTGACTTTC. This encodes CASSIIAEGDRFSGANVLTF.

The V and J genes are TRBV11-2 and TRBJ2-2; TRBD1 agrees at 9 bases. This CDR3 is 15 amino acids long. CDR1 is SGHAT, CDR2 FQNNGV, per germline. Trimming removed 4 bases from V and 4 bases from J; junction bases left unmatched: 4. CDR3 DNA sequence: TGTGCCAGCAGCTGGGGGACAGGGAGCACCGGGGAGCTGTTTTTT. Its protein is CASSWGTGSTGELFF.

The CDR3 spells CAWIGSVVKLQPQHF. The CDR3 DNA is TGTGCCTGGATCGGGTCTGTAGTAAAACTTCAGCCCCAGCATTTT. The gene calls are TRBV30 and TRBJ1-5; unclear D gene. V lost 4 bases and J 6 bases, leaving 19 bases between the germline ends. Germline assignment: CDR1 GTSNPN and CDR2 SVGIG (reference sequence). The CDR3 has 15 residues.

The V gene is TRBV29-1, the J gene TRBJ1-1, with 9 bases identical to TRBD1. CDR1 and CDR2 from the germline V gene are SQVTM and ANQGSEA. The CDR3 totals 15 residues. The J segment lost 7 bases and the V segment lost 6 bases, leaving 15 bases of the junction unmatched. CDR3 nucleotides: TGCAGCGTCGTTAACAGGGGGCTGGCTATGCTTGAAGCTTTCTTT. Amino acids: CSVVNRGLAMLEAFF.

The CDR3 sequence is CAISVQSGSTGELFF. The CDR3 coding sequence is TGTGCCATCAGTGTTCAAAGCGGGAGCACCGGGGAGCTGTTTTTT. The rearrangement joins TRBV10-3 to TRBJ2-2; TRBD2 matches at 8 bases. With 4 bases clipped from V and 4 bases from J, the junction kept 5 bases outside the gene matches. Germline CDR1 reads ENHRY; CDR2 reads SYGVKD. The length of the CDR3 is 15 residues.

The chain is built from TRBV15 and TRBJ2-7; D unresolved. V shed 1 base and J shed 5 bases, with 6 bases lying between them. CDR3 length: 12 amino acids. Germline-derived CDR1 and CDR2 are LNHNV and YYDKDF (reference sequence). The CDR3 loop is CATSRAGNEQYF. The CDR3 region has the DNA TGTGCCACCAGCAGAGCAGGTAACGAGCAGTACTTC.

The chain carries TRBV28 and TRBJ1-2, with a possible D match to TRBD1 (6 bases). V was trimmed by 4 bases and J by 9 bases, leaving 18 bases between them. The CDR3 has 14 residues. Germline V gene sequence: CDR1 MDHEN, CDR2 SYDVKM. The CDR3 reads CASSSVTGTMSYTF. DNA for the CDR3: TGTGCCAGCAGTTCGGTCACAGGGACTATGAGCTACACCTTC.

The chain is built from TRBV6-2 or TRBV6-3 and TRBJ1-5; D remains unclear. The CDR3 is 16 amino acids. Germline V lookup: CDR1 MNHEY, CDR2 SVGEGT. V was cut by 2 bases and J by 5 bases, with 16 bases left in between. CDR3 sequence: CASSYAVTDRDQPQHF. The CDR3 DNA sequence: TGTGCCAGCAGTTACGCAGTGACTGACCGGGATCAGCCCCAGCATTTT.

V is TRBV5-1 and J is TRBJ2-5; D is unresolved. The CDR3 is 16 residues long. Germline-derived CDR1 and CDR2 are SGHRS and YFSETQ. Between the trimmed V and J ends, which lost 5 bases and 0 bases, there was a span of 17 bases. In DNA, the CDR3 is TGCGCCAGCAGACCGTCGCCTAGGAGCGACCAAGAGACCCAGTACTTC. Protein sequence: CASRPSPRSDQETQYF.

J is TRBJ1-1 and V is TRBV5-1; no firm D call. Germline V lookup: CDR1 SGHRS, CDR2 YFSETQ. V was cut by 0 bases and J by 0 bases, with 9 bases left in between. The CDR3 runs to 15 residues. DNA for the CDR3: TGCGCCAGCAGCTTGGGTGCGCTGATGAACACTGAAGCTTTCTTT. Protein sequence: CASSLGALMNTEAFF.

The chain combines TRBV28 with TRBJ2-7; 7 positions match TRBD1. V lost 2 bases, J lost 1 base, and 11 bases stayed unmatched. The CDR3 is made up of 17 amino acids. Germline CDR1 and CDR2: MDHEN and SYDVKM. The CDR3 is CASSLVPGRQGSYEQYF. CDR3 DNA sequence: TGTGCCAGCAGTTTAGTTCCCGGCAGACAGGGTTCCTACGAGCAGTACTTC. Full variable domain (rest looked up from reference TRBV28 and TRBJ2-7): DVKVTQSSRYLVKRTGEKVFLECVQDMDHENMFWYRQDPGLGLRLIYFSYDVKMKEKGDIPEGYSVSREKKERFSLILESASTNQTSMYLCASSLVPGRQGSYEQYFGPGTRLTVT.

The rearrangement uses TRBV28 and TRBJ2-3; TRBD1 agrees at 8 bases. From germline, CDR1 is MDHEN and CDR2 SYDVKM. CDR3 size: 15 residues. The V gene end was trimmed by 6 bases and the J gene end by 3 bases; junction bases not matched to a gene: 8. CDR3 sequence: CASSLDRGGTDTQYF. CDR3 DNA sequence: TGTGCCAGCAGCCTCGACAGGGGTGGGACAGATACGCAGTATTTT.

The chain carries TRBV28 and TRBJ1-3; 8 bases align to TRBD1. Trimming at V came to 6 bases and at J to 2 bases, leaving 3 bases not matched to a gene. CDR1 MDHEN and CDR2 SYDVKM come from the germline V gene. The CDR3 length is 14 residues. This CDR3 reads CASRTQGAGNTIYF. The CDR3 DNA follows: TGTGCCAGCAGGACACAGGGGGCTGGAAACACCATATATTTT. The complete variable domain, with remaining parts taken from reference TRBV28 and TRBJ1-3, reads DVKVTQSSRYLVKRTGEKVFLECVQDMDHENMFWYRQDPGLGLRLIYFSYDVKMKEKGDIPEGYSVSREKKERFSLILESASTNQTSMYLCASRTQGAGNTIYFGEGSWLTVV.

This chain links TRBV4-3 with TRBJ2-7; D might be TRBD1 (6 bases). The V end lost 0 bases, the J end lost 6 bases, and 18 bases lay between the germline ends. This CDR3 is built from 16 residues. The V gene's germline CDR1 is LGHNA and CDR2 YSLEER. The CDR3 here is CASSQDLETGAFEQYF. CDR3 DNA: TGCGCCAGCAGCCAAGATCTGGAGACAGGCGCCTTCGAGCAGTACTTC.

V usage is TRBV19 and J usage is TRBJ2-2, with 7 bases aligning to TRBD1. This CDR3 comprises 17 residues. The V gene end was trimmed by 4 bases and the J gene end by 7 bases; junction bases not matched to a gene: 15. CDR1 and CDR2 (germline): LNHDA, SQIVND (reference sequence). This CDR3 reads CASSKPRQGQRVGELFF. CDR3 DNA: TGTGCCAGTAGTAAACCTAGACAGGGCCAGAGGGTCGGGGAGCTGTTTTTT. Complete variable domain (other parts from reference TRBV19 and TRBJ2-2): DGGITQSPKYLFRKEGQNVTLSCEQNLNHDAMYWYRQDPGQGLRLIYYSQIVNDFQKGDIAEGYSVSREKKESFPLTVTSAQKNPTAFYLCASSKPRQGQRVGELFFGEGSRLTVL.

The chain links TRBV19 to TRBJ1-5, with D possibly being TRBD1 (6 bases). V shed 0 bases and J shed 2 bases, with 11 bases lying between them. The CDR3 contains 16 residues. The germline gives CDR1 LNHDA, CDR2 SQIVND (reference sequence). CDR3 sequence: CASSIDRGSGNQPQHF. The DNA for the CDR3 is TGTGCCAGTAGTATAGACAGGGGATCGGGCAATCAGCCCCAGCATTTT.

The genes are TRBV4-1 and TRBJ1-6, with 9 bases that match TRBD1. Per the germline V gene, CDR1 is MGHRA and CDR2 is YSYEKL. The J segment lost 13 bases and the V segment lost 0 bases, leaving 10 bases of the junction unmatched. The CDR3 runs to 16 residues. The CDR3 region has the DNA TGCGCCAGCAGCCAAGATCGGGGGACAGGGCGCCCTCCCCTCCACTTT. Translating gives CASSQDRGTGRPPLHF.

J is TRBJ2-3 and V is TRBV28, with D unresolved. The CDR3 is 17 amino acids. V was clipped by 1 base and J by 0 bases, with 14 bases between them. Germline V gives CDR1 MDHEN, CDR2 SYDVKM. The DNA of the CDR3 is TGTGCCAGCAGTTTATTTCCCCCTCAAACTAGCACAGATACGCAGTATTTT. Translation gives CASSLFPPQTSTDTQYF.

This chain connects TRBV13 to TRBJ2-3; D might be TRBD2 (5 bases). Germline V gene sequence: CDR1 PRHDT, CDR2 FYEKMQ (reference sequence). V was clipped by 5 bases and J by 9 bases, with 12 bases between them. There are 12 residues in the CDR3. The CDR3 DNA follows: TGTGCCAGCAGCCTAAGTAGCGAAACGCAGTATTTT. As protein: CASSLSSETQYF. The full variable domain, its missing parts supplied by reference TRBV13 and TRBJ2-3, is AAGVIQSPRHLIKEKRETATLKCYPIPRHDTVYWYQQGPGQDPQFLISFYEKMQSDKGSIPDRFSAQQFSDYHSELNMSSLELGDSALYFCASSLSSETQYFGPGTRLTVL.

This clone came up a few times. V usage is TRBV6-6 and J usage is TRBJ1-2; D is possibly TRBD1 (5 bases). The germline V gene encodes CDR1 MNHNY and CDR2 SVGAGI (reference sequence). V was trimmed by 7 bases and J by 3 bases, leaving 9 bases between them. The CDR3 has 12 amino acids. The CDR3, as DNA: TGTGCCAGCATGGGGGGAGACTATGGCTACACCTTC. It is translated as CASMGGDYGYTF.

The chain employs TRBV11-2 and TRBJ1-6; perhaps TRBD1 as D (5 bases). CDR3 length: 14 amino acids. CDR1 and CDR2 from the germline V gene are SGHAT and FQNNGV. V lost 1 base, J lost 11 bases, and 12 bases lay in between. The CDR3 loop reads CASSLGQGWAPLHF. The CDR3 DNA reads as TGTGCCAGCAGCTTAGGCCAGGGCTGGGCACCCCTCCACTTT.

The chain combines TRBV30 with TRBJ1-2, with D unclear. This CDR3 contains 14 residues. V lost 7 bases to trimming and J lost 3 bases, with 18 bases between them. Germline V gene sequence: CDR1 GTSNPN, CDR2 SVGIG (reference sequence). CDR3 protein: CASLLSGYHYGYTF. The CDR3 DNA follows: TGTGCCTCCCTACTTTCAGGTTATCACTATGGCTACACCTTC.

This sequence joins TRBV27 and TRBJ2-1; no definite D call. This CDR3 is 13 amino acids long. The germline V and J ends were trimmed by 1 base and 8 bases, with 9 bases remaining between them. CDR1 and CDR2 (germline): MNHEY, SMNVEV (reference sequence). The CDR3: CASSLYEDYEQFF. The CDR3 nucleotides read TGTGCCAGCAGTTTATACGAGGATTATGAGCAGTTCTTC.

The chain carries TRBV18 and TRBJ1-5; D gene unclear. V lost 3 bases and J lost 4, with 7 bases in between. Looked up from germline, CDR1 is KGHSH and CDR2 is LQKENI. The CDR3 extends over 13 amino acids. DNA for the CDR3: TGTGCCAGCTCACCCAAGGAGAATCAGCCCCAGCATTTT. This translates into CASSPKENQPQHF.

This sequence joins TRBV13 and TRBJ2-7, with a weak D call TRBD1 (6 bases). Trimming took 6 bases from V and 9 from J, leaving 12 bases between them. CDR1 is PRHDT and CDR2 is FYEKMQ in the germline V gene (reference sequence). There are 11 residues in the CDR3. CDR3 region: CASSFTGLQYF. The CDR3 bases are TGTGCCAGCAGTTTCACAGGGTTGCAGTACTTC. The whole variable domain, filled in from reference TRBV13 and TRBJ2-7, reads AAGVIQSPRHLIKEKRETATLKCYPIPRHDTVYWYQQGPGQDPQFLISFYEKMQSDKGSIPDRFSAQQFSDYHSELNMSSLELGDSALYFCASSFTGLQYFGPGTRLTVT.

The chain has TRBV28 and TRBJ2-5, with 8 bases aligning to TRBD1. V lost 2 bases and J lost 9; bases outside the gene matches: 8. The CDR3 is 14 residues long. Germline V gene lookup returns CDR1 MDHEN and CDR2 SYDVKM. The CDR3, as DNA: TGTGCCAGCAGTTTAGGGACAGGCCGCCGGGCCCAGTACTTC. Translation gives CASSLGTGRRAQYF.